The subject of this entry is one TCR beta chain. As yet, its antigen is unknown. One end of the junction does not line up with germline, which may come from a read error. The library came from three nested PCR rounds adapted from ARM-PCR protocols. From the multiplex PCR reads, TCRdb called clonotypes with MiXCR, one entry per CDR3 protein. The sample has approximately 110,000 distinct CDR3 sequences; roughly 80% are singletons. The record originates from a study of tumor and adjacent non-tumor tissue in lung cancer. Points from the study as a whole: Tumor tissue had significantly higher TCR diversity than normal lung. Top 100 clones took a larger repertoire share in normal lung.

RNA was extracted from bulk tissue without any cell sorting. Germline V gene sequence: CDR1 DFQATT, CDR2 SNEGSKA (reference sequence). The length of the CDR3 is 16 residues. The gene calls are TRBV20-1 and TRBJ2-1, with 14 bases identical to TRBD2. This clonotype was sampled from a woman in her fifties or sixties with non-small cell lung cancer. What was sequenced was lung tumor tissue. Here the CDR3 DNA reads TGCAGTGCACAGCCGGGACTAGCGGGAGAATACAATGAGGAGTTCTTC. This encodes CSAQPGLAGEYNEEFF.